This T cell receptor (beta chain) appears in the sequencing data of a study of shared T cell receptors in the human thymus (dated by TCRdb to the early 2020s). Background for the entire study: The study examined how self-reactive, shared T-cell receptor alpha chains are generated in the human thymus.

Library generation was performed with the immunoSEQ multiplex PCR assay. Sourced from immuneACCESS, this table was stored by TCRdb with only in-frame sequences that have V and J called. A share of the clones is absent; for the studies checked, an unresolved V gene accounts for under half, and the remainder has no known explanation. This sample comprises about 380,000 clones, roughly 94% of them detected only once. The leading ten clones occupy approximately 0.02% of the sample. In the case of this clone: This receptor's antigen is unknown. No clone much larger than this one lies a single base away; base qualities are absent.

The receptor comes from a human donor. The specimen was thymocytes.

The CDR3 corresponds to CASSEESYEQYF. Read as DNA, the sequence is TGCGCCAGCAGTGAGGAATCCTACGAGCAGTACTTC. In this chain, TRBV10-2 is recombined with TRBJ2-7, with no confidently assigned D gene. According to the germline V gene, CDR1 reads WSHSY and CDR2 reads SAAADI. Reading from cysteine to phenylalanine, the CDR3 counts 12 amino acids. CDR3 DNA only is kept here, 36 bases in frame from base 1. V loses 2 bases of germline sequence and J loses 1 base, and the interval between the two ends is 3 bases.